Presented here are 24 T cell receptor beta chains from one specimen sequenced in a study of T cell clonality in common variable immunodeficiency. The study's findings and limits: Common variable immunodeficiency TCR beta sequences reportedly had fewer deletions and N-nucleotide insertions.

TCRdb's copy holds only in-frame clones and misses some; the assay was immunoSEQ multiplex PCR. This sample has approximately 21,000 clones, each found more than once. These receptors' antigens are unknown. Sequenced input: peripheral blood mononuclear cells. The receptors here all came from a human donor with common variable immunodeficiency.

On this clone: The read stops 3 residues short of the end of the CDR3; the missing end is completed from the germline J gene. The rearrangement links TRBV7-8 to TRBJ2-6; 9 bases match TRBD1. The CDR3 covers 13 residues. Germline V lookup: CDR1 SGHVS, CDR2 FQNEAQ. CDR3 DNA, as far as it was read: TGTGCCAGCAGCCCCGGGACAGGGAGTATC. Amino acids: CASSPGTGSI. The complete CDR3 reads CASSPGTGSILTF.

Remarks on this clone: The read comes to an end 3 residues before the CDR3 does, leaving the germline J gene to fill in the end. The gene calls are TRBV7-8 and TRBJ2-5; 7 nucleotides align to TRBD1. This CDR3 comprises 16 residues. Looked up from germline, CDR1 is SGHVS and CDR2 is FQNEAQ. Unmatched junction bases numbered 11, after V lost 2 bases and J lost 5 bases. Incomplete CDR3 DNA: TGTGCCAGCAGCTTAACACGACAGGGAAGGCGCGAGACC. Residues: CASSLTRQGRRET. The whole CDR3 protein is CASSLTRQGRRETQYF.

At least ten counts were recorded for this clone. The read gets to within 3 residues of the CDR3 end, and the germline J gene fills in the rest. This chain joins TRBV13 and TRBJ2-2; D is uncertain. CDR3 length: 12 amino acids. Germline lookup yields CDR1 PRHDT and CDR2 FYEKMQ (reference sequence). V lost 2 bases to trimming and J lost 5 bases, with 3 bases between them. CDR3: CASSLLTGELFF. The CDR3 DNA, read in part, is TGTGCCAGCAGCTTATTAACCGGGGAG.

Concerning this clone: Read sequence stops 3 residues before the CDR3 end, and the germline J gene provides the missing end. This chain uses TRBV7-9 with TRBJ2-3, with 7 bases identical to TRBD1. Germline lookup yields CDR1 SEHNR and CDR2 FQNEAQ (reference sequence). V shed 5 bases and J 4 bases; nucleotides not matched to a gene: 3. This CDR3 has 13 residues. CDR3 protein: CASSPRGPDTQYF. The DNA read from the CDR3 is TGTGCCAGCAGCCCTAGGGGGCCAGATACG.

The chain's CDR3 is CASSIDQGGTVYQPQHF. The sequenced part of the CDR3 DNA is TGTGCCAGTAGTATAGATCAAGGAGGGACAGTGTATCAGCCC. The rearrangement uses TRBV19 and TRBJ1-5, with 7 bases fitting TRBD1. The read ends 3 residues shy of where the CDR3 ends; the end is completed using the germline J gene. CDR1 is LNHDA, CDR2 SQIVND, per germline (reference sequence). CDR3 size: 17 residues. V gave up 0 bases and J gave up 5 bases; unmatched junction bases: 10. The full variable domain, with the rest looked up from reference TRBV19 and TRBJ1-5, is DGGITQSPKYLFRKEGQNVTLSCEQNLNHDAMYWYRQDPGQGLRLIYYSQIVNDFQKGDIAEGYSVSREKKESFPLTVTSAQKNPTAFYLCASSIDQGGTVYQPQHFGDGTRLSIL.

This clone was picked up a small number of times. The read falls 3 residues short of the CDR3 end, and the missing part is taken from the germline J gene. The rearrangement uses TRBV6-2 or TRBV6-3 and TRBJ1-6, with D perhaps matching TRBD1 (5 bases). The germline CDR1 and CDR2 sequences are MNHEY and SVGEGT. V shed 2 bases and J shed 2 bases, with 7 bases lying between them. CDR3 size: 15 residues. The sequenced CDR3 bases are TGTGCCAGCAGTTACGAGGGGCCCTATAATTCACCC. It codes for CASSYEGPYNSP. The full CDR3 protein reads CASSYEGPYNSPLHF.

This clone is termed medium-sized. The read halts 3 residues ahead of the CDR3 end, with the missing end drawn from the germline J gene. The chain employs TRBV24-1 and TRBJ2-4; the D gene is possibly TRBD1 (7 bases). Germline V gene data show CDR1 as KGHDR and CDR2 as SFDVKD. Trimming took off 6 bases at V and 5 bases at J, with 13 bases between the two ends. CDR3 size: 14 residues. CDR3 sequence reads: CATSRGGTENIQYF. Partial CDR3 DNA: TGTGCCACCAGTCGAGGAGGGACAGAAAACATT.

In its sample, this clone ranks as medium-sized. The read stops 3 residues short of the end of the CDR3; the missing end is completed from the germline J gene. This chain connects TRBV20-1 to TRBJ1-2; 9 nucleotides line up with TRBD1. J was trimmed by 4 bases and V by 0 bases; bases with no gene match: 9. Germline loops: CDR1 DFQATT, CDR2 SNEGSKA (reference sequence). The CDR3 spans 16 residues. CDR3 sequence: CSAREDRGFNRYGYTF. Partial CDR3 DNA: TGCAGTGCTAGAGAGGACAGGGGCTTTAATCGCTATGGC.

This clone was seen a handful of times. From the germline J gene comes the end of the CDR3, since the read stops 3 residues before it. The chain couples TRBV7-9 to TRBJ1-6; D not certain. Germline values: CDR1 SEHNR, CDR2 FQNEAQ (reference sequence). The V end was cut by 2 bases, the J end by 10 bases, with 12 bases between. This CDR3 contains 14 residues. The CDR3 is CASSLWASDSPLHF. Partial CDR3 DNA: TGTGCCAGCAGCTTATGGGCCTCAGACTCACCC.

For this clone: The CDR3 goes on 3 residues after the read ends, and that part is filled in from the germline J gene. The chain carries TRBV7-2 and TRBJ2-7, with D possibly being TRBD1 (6 bases). This CDR3 contains 15 residues. Germline lookup yields CDR1 SGHTA and CDR2 FQGNSA. V dropped 1 base and J dropped 0 bases, with 10 bases sitting between them. Partial CDR3 DNA: TGTGCCAGCAGCTTAGTCCGGGACAACTCCTACGAG. It codes for CASSLVRDNSYE. The complete CDR3 sequence is CASSLVRDNSYEQYF.

Turning to this clone: Read data end 3 residues before the CDR3 end; the end is taken from the germline J gene. This chain joins TRBV18 and TRBJ2-1; 14 nucleotides match TRBD2. There are 17 residues in the CDR3. V was clipped by 8 bases and J by 8 bases; unmatched bases: 14. The germline gives CDR1 KGHSH, CDR2 LQKENI. Partial CDR3 DNA: TGTGCCAGCGCGGCTCGACTAGCGGGAGGGGGGGCCGATGAG. Translation gives CASAARLAGGGADE. The entire CDR3 protein reads CASAARLAGGGADEQFF.

Concerning this clone: The read stops 3 residues short of the end of the CDR3; the missing end is completed from the germline J gene. The chain is built from TRBV11-2 and TRBJ1-4; 7 bases match TRBD1. V was pared by 4 bases and J by 6 bases, with 5 bases of the junction left unmatched. The CDR3 is made up of 14 amino acids. CDR1 is SGHAT, CDR2 FQNNGV, per germline. The chain's CDR3 is CASSSRQGYEKLFF. CDR3 bases read: TGTGCCAGCAGCTCACGACAGGGCTATGAAAAA.

The table lists this clone with a few counts. The read ends 3 residues early relative to the CDR3; the germline J gene fills the gap. The rearrangement links TRBV30 to TRBJ2-7; 12 bases fit TRBD2. The CDR3 spans 17 residues. Per germline, CDR1 GTSNPN and CDR2 SVGIG (reference sequence). J gave up 4 bases and V 2 bases, and 12 bases lay outside the gene matches. Partial CDR3 DNA: TGTGCCTGGAGTACCCGCCGGACTAGCGGGAACACATACGAG. Its translation is CAWSTRRTSGNTYE. The CDR3 as a whole reads CAWSTRRTSGNTYEQYF.

This clone was counted between two and nine times. The read falls 3 residues short of the CDR3 end, and the missing part is taken from the germline J gene. The chain links TRBV18 to TRBJ2-3; D possibly corresponds to TRBD1 (5 bases). Germline CDR1 is KGHSH and CDR2 is LQKENI. V was trimmed by 3 bases and J by 4 bases, leaving 8 bases between them. The CDR3 has 13 residues. The CDR3 loop is CASSPTGADTQYF. CDR3 bases read: TGTGCCAGCTCACCCACAGGCGCAGATACG.

Concerning this clone: The CDR3 extends 3 residues past the end of the read, so its final part is completed from the germline J gene. The rearrangement joins TRBV19 to TRBJ2-7; 8 nucleotides line up with TRBD2. Germline assignment: CDR1 LNHDA and CDR2 SQIVND (reference sequence). Trimming cost V 5 bases and J 3 bases; bases outside gene matches: 9. The CDR3 has 15 residues. CDR3 loop: CASSLGGRLLYEQYF. The CDR3 DNA, read in part, is TGTGCCAGTAGTCTTGGCGGGAGGCTCCTCTACGAG.

This clone was seen more than once but under ten times. The CDR3 end falls 3 residues outside the read, so it is completed with the germline J gene. V is TRBV19 and J is TRBJ1-5; no clear D gene. The germline V and J ends were trimmed by 4 bases and 2 bases, with 12 bases remaining between them. The CDR3 length is 15 residues. CDR1 is LNHDA and CDR2 is SQIVND in the germline V gene (reference sequence). The CDR3 reads CASSTVGFGNQPQHF. The DNA read from the CDR3 is TGTGCCAGTAGTACCGTAGGGTTCGGCAATCAGCCC.

This clone has just a few counts. The CDR3 is cut off 3 residues early in the read; its end comes from the germline J gene. The genes are TRBV19 and TRBJ2-7, with 8 nucleotides matching TRBD2. Per germline, CDR1 LNHDA and CDR2 SQIVND (reference sequence). J gave up 6 bases and V 8 bases, and 12 bases lay outside the gene matches. The CDR3 consists of 14 residues. The covered CDR3 bases are TGTGCCAGTCAGATCCAGCGGGAGATAGGCGAG. Protein product: CASQIQREIGE. The whole CDR3 sequence is CASQIQREIGEQYF. Using reference TRBV19 and TRBJ2-7 for the parts outside the CDR3, the full variable domain is DGGITQSPKYLFRKEGQNVTLSCEQNLNHDAMYWYRQDPGQGLRLIYYSQIVNDFQKGDIAEGYSVSREKKESFPLTVTSAQKNPTAFYLCASQIQREIGEQYFGPGTRLTVT.

This clone turned up a few times. The CDR3 reads CASSILKGSYNSPLHF. The part of the CDR3 DNA that was read is TGTGCCAGTAGTATCCTGAAGGGCTCCTATAATTCACCC. This rearrangement joins TRBV19 to TRBJ1-6; no clear D gene. The read comes to an end 3 residues before the CDR3 does, leaving the germline J gene to fill in the end. The germline V and J ends were trimmed by 3 bases and 0 bases, with 9 bases remaining between them. The CDR3 is 16 residues long. Germline V lookup: CDR1 LNHDA, CDR2 SQIVND (reference sequence).

This clone was counted only a few times. Sequencing ends 3 residues short of the CDR3 end; the germline J gene provides the rest. V and J are TRBV18 and TRBJ2-3, with TRBD1 matching over 10 bases. The CDR3 loop spans 18 amino acids. Germline assignment: CDR1 KGHSH and CDR2 LQKENI. The V gene end was trimmed by 4 bases and the J gene end by 4 bases; junction bases not matched to a gene: 14. Partial CDR3 DNA: TGTGCCAGCTCACGCCGGGACAGGGGAGAAAGAGGGCCAGATACG. This codes for CASSRRDRGERGPDT. The complete CDR3 sequence is CASSRRDRGERGPDTQYF.

In its sample, this clone was seen a few times. The read is 3 residues too short to cover the CDR3 end, so that end is filled in from the germline J gene. V is TRBV6-2 or TRBV6-3 and J is TRBJ2-7; 7 nucleotides line up with TRBD1. J gave up 0 bases and V 6 bases, and 8 bases lay outside the gene matches. The CDR3 runs 15 residues. CDR1 is MNHEY and CDR2 is SVGEGT in the germline V gene. The sequenced CDR3 bases are TGTGCCAGCAGCCTCGAGGACAGGAGCTCCTACGAG. This translates into CASSLEDRSSYE. The full CDR3 reads CASSLEDRSSYEQYF.

This clone has a handful of counts. The read is 3 residues too short to cover the CDR3 end, so that end is filled in from the germline J gene. V is TRBV19 and J is TRBJ2-1; D gene unclear. The CDR3 loop spans 14 amino acids. The germline gives CDR1 LNHDA, CDR2 SQIVND (reference sequence). V gave up 3 bases and J gave up 5 bases, with 11 bases separating them. CDR3 DNA (partial): TGTGCCAGTAGTATTTTTCAGGAGAACAATGAG. Protein sequence: CASSIFQENNE. From start to end, the CDR3 is CASSIFQENNEQFF.

A word on this clone: The read gets to within 3 residues of the CDR3 end, and the germline J gene fills in the rest. The gene calls are TRBV19 and TRBJ2-1; 9 bases line up with TRBD2. The CDR3 runs 20 residues. The germline CDR1 and CDR2 sequences are LNHDA and SQIVND (reference sequence). J gave up 4 bases and V 2 bases, and 18 bases lay outside the gene matches. The sequenced CDR3 bases are TGTGCCAGTAGTATAATTGGTGGGCTTGACGCGGGAGGGCCGTACAATGAG. Its protein product is CASSIIGGLDAGGPYNE. The CDR3 in its entirety is CASSIIGGLDAGGPYNEQFF.

The sample holds a few counts of this clone. The CDR3 end falls 3 residues outside the read, so it is completed with the germline J gene. The chain carries TRBV7-2 and TRBJ1-5; tentative D call: TRBD1 (5 bases). Trimming took 6 bases from V and 7 from J, leaving 13 bases between them. The CDR3 loop spans 13 amino acids. Germline loops: CDR1 SGHTA, CDR2 FQGNSA. CDR3 DNA (partial): TGTGCCAGCAGTTGGGGGGAGAAACAGCCC. It translates to CASSWGEKQP. The whole CDR3 protein is CASSWGEKQPQHF. The full variable domain, rest sourced from reference TRBV7-2 and TRBJ1-5, is GAGVSQSPSNKVTEKGKDVELRCDPISGHTALYWYRQSLGQGLEFLIYFQGNSAPDKSGLPSDRFSAERTGGSVSTLTIQRTQQEDSAVYLCASSWGEKQPQHFGDGTRLSIL.

A remark on this clone: The read stops 3 residues short of the end of the CDR3; the missing end is completed from the germline J gene. This chain links TRBV7-2 with TRBJ2-3, with 8 bases identical to TRBD2. V was pared by 4 bases and J by 2 bases, with 5 bases of the junction left unmatched. From germline, CDR1 is SGHTA and CDR2 FQGNSA. The CDR3 contains 15 residues. The sequenced CDR3 bases are TGTGCCAGCAGCTCTAGCGGGCGATCCACAGATACG. Translating it yields CASSSSGRSTDT. The entire CDR3 protein is CASSSSGRSTDTQYF.